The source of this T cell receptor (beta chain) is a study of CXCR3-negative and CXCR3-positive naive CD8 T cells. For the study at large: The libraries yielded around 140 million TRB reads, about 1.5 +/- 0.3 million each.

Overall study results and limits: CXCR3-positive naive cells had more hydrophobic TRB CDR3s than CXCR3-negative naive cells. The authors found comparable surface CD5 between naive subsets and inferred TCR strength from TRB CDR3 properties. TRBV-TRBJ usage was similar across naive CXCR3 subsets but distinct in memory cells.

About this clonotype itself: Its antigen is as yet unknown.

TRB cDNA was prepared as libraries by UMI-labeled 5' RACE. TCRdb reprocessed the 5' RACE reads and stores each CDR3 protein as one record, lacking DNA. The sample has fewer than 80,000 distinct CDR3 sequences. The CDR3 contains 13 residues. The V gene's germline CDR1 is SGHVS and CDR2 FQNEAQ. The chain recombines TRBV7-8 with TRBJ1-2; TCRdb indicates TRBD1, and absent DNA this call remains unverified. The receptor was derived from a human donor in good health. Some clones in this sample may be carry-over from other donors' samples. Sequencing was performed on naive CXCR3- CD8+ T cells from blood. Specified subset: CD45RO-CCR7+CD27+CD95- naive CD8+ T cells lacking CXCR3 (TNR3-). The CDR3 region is CASRGTGSYGYTF.